Listed below are T cell receptor beta chains from one sample, sequenced in a study of response to subunit inactivated influenza vaccine. TCRdb called the RT-PCR reads again in MiXCR, with one record for every CDR3 protein. The profile covers around 480,000 distinct CDR3 sequences, with approximately 15% appearing a single time and about 3% taken by the ten largest. This sample comprised CD4+ T cells sorted from PBMCs, obtained around 2 years after vaccination. The receptors here all came from a man between 50 and 75 years old who received an inactivated influenza vaccine. Each CDR3 is given with its conserved first and last residue. The D gene is left open where the match is weak. Clone size, where shown, is once, few, many, or a class for clones that have expanded.

V: TRBV12-3/TRBV12-4
J: TRBJ2-1
D: TRBD2
size: -
DNA: TGTGCCAGCAGCACTAGCGGGGGCGAAAGGAATGAGCAGTTCTTC
CDR3: CASSTSGGERNEQFF

V: TRBV9
J: TRBJ2-1
D: -
size: few
DNA: TGTGCCAGCAGCGTGAGAGGGGACGAGAGTTACAATGAGCAGTTCTTC
CDR3: CASSVRGDESYNEQFF

V: TRBV30
J: TRBJ2-7
D: TRBD1
size: once
DNA: TGTGCCTGGAGTATCATCCGCGGACAGGGGAGGTACGAGCAGTACTTC
CDR3: CAWSIIRGQGRYEQYF

V: TRBV4-3
J: TRBJ1-6
D: -
size: few
DNA: TGCGCCAGCAGCCAAGATTGGGGGCCGAGCTCCTATAATTCACCCCTCCACTTT
CDR3: CASSQDWGPSSYNSPLHF

V: TRBV5-1
J: TRBJ2-1
D: TRBD2
size: -
DNA: TGCGCCAGCAGCTTTGGGCGGGAGCCCTACAATGAGCAGTTCTTC
CDR3: CASSFGREPYNEQFF

V: TRBV6-1
J: TRBJ2-5
D: -
size: few
DNA: TGTGCCAGCAGTGAGTTGGAACAATTGGAGACCCAGTACTTC
CDR3: CASSELEQLETQYF

V: TRBV10-3
J: TRBJ2-1
D: -
size: -
DNA: TGTGCCATCAGTGAGTATGGTGAGCAGTTCTTC
CDR3: CAISEYGEQFF

V: TRBV4-2
J: TRBJ2-1
D: TRBD2
size: many
DNA: TGTGCCAGCAGCCAAGAAGGTAGCGGGAATAGGGATGAGCAGTTCTTC
CDR3: CASSQEGSGNRDEQFF

V: TRBV28
J: TRBJ2-3
D: -
size: -
DNA: TGTGCCAGCAGTTTCCTCGGGTGGGCTAGATACACAGATACGCAGTATTTT
CDR3: CASSFLGWARYTDTQYF

V: TRBV3-1
J: TRBJ2-7
D: -
size: many
DNA: TGTGCCAGCAGCCTCCAGGGATTACGCGAGCAGTACTTC
CDR3: CASSLQGLREQYF

V: TRBV29-1
J: TRBJ2-1
D: TRBD2
size: many
DNA: TGCAGCGTTGAAGGACTAGCTTTAAGAGGCTCCTACAATGAGCAGTTCTTC
CDR3: CSVEGLALRGSYNEQFF

V: TRBV7-2
J: TRBJ2-5
D: -
size: -
DNA: TGTGCCAGCAGCTTAGCGGCAGGGGAGGGTGGCGAGACCCAGTACTTC
CDR3: CASSLAAGEGGETQYF

V: TRBV28
J: TRBJ2-7
D: TRBD2
size: -
DNA: TGTGCCAGCAGTACACGGACTAGCGGGATTTCTCGCGTCTACGAGCAGTACTTC
CDR3: CASSTRTSGISRVYEQYF

V: TRBV9
J: TRBJ2-3
D: TRBD2
size: -
DNA: TGTGCCAGCAGCTGGACTAGCGGGAGTACAGATACGCAGTATTTT
CDR3: CASSWTSGSTDTQYF

V: TRBV28
J: TRBJ2-2
D: -
size: -
DNA: TGTGCCAGCAGCCCGGACTATCCGAACACCGGGGAGCTGTTTTTT
CDR3: CASSPDYPNTGELFF

V: TRBV5-1
J: TRBJ1-2
D: -
size: few
DNA: TGCGCCAGCAGCCCGGATACAGGTGGCGGTTACTATGGCTACACCTTC
CDR3: CASSPDTGGGYYGYTF

V: TRBV20-1
J: TRBJ2-2
D: -
size: few
DNA: TGCAGTGCTAGATCCGAGACAGGATACACCGGGGAGCTGTTTTTT
CDR3: CSARSETGYTGELFF

V: TRBV5-1
J: TRBJ2-3
D: -
size: few
DNA: TGCGCCAGCAGCCCAGGACGGCAGGCGGTAGATACGCAGTATTTT
CDR3: CASSPGRQAVDTQYF

V: TRBV7-6
J: TRBJ2-2
D: -
size: few
DNA: TGTGCCAGCAGCTTAGCGGTGACGGGGAACACCGGGGAGCTGTTTTTT
CDR3: CASSLAVTGNTGELFF

V: TRBV20-1
J: TRBJ2-1
D: TRBD2
size: many
DNA: TGCAGTGCTAGGGATTTGCTAGCGGTATCCTACAATGAGCAGTTCTTC
CDR3: CSARDLLAVSYNEQFF

V: TRBV20-1
J: TRBJ2-3
D: TRBD2
size: -
DNA: TGCAGTGCTAGTTCTAGGGTTACGGGGGGGCCTGCAGATACGCAGTATTTT
CDR3: CSASSRVTGGPADTQYF

V: TRBV6-2/TRBV6-3
J: TRBJ1-1
D: TRBD1
size: few
DNA: TGTGCCAGCACTATGTTAGGAGGGGGCGTAACTGAAGCTTTCTTT
CDR3: CASTMLGGGVTEAFF

V: TRBV4-3
J: TRBJ2-1
D: TRBD2
size: -
DNA: TGCGCCAGCAGCCAAGCGTTGGCTAGCGGGGGGCAAACATACTACAATGAGCAGTTCTTC
CDR3: CASSQALASGGQTYYNEQFF

V: TRBV7-8
J: TRBJ1-5
D: -
size: -
DNA: TGTGCCAGCAGCTTACAGGCGGATAGCAATCAGCCCCAGCATTTT
CDR3: CASSLQADSNQPQHF

V: TRBV12-3/TRBV12-4
J: TRBJ1-5
D: TRBD1
size: -
DNA: TGTGCCAGCATCCTCGGACAGGAACTAAGTCAGCCCCAGCATTTT
CDR3: CASILGQELSQPQHF

V: TRBV7-9
J: TRBJ2-3
D: -
size: few
DNA: TGTGCCAGCAGCTTAGCGCAAATGGGTGGAGATACGCAGTATTTT
CDR3: CASSLAQMGGDTQYF

V: TRBV7-2
J: TRBJ2-7
D: TRBD1
size: few
DNA: TGTGCCAGCAGCTTCGACAGGGGCCTAACCTACGAGCAGTACTTC
CDR3: CASSFDRGLTYEQYF

V: TRBV18
J: TRBJ2-7
D: TRBD2
size: -
DNA: TGTGCCAGCTCACCTGTTCAAGCGGGGGGGCGAGAGCAGTACTTC
CDR3: CASSPVQAGGREQYF

V: TRBV12-3/TRBV12-4
J: TRBJ2-3
D: TRBD2
size: few
DNA: TGTGCCAGCAGTTTTTCTAGCGGGGGTAACACGCAGTATTTT
CDR3: CASSFSSGGNTQYF

V: TRBV4-3
J: TRBJ2-6
D: -
size: -
DNA: TGCGCCAGCAGCCGGGCAGAGCCTGGGGCCAACGTCCTGACTTTC
CDR3: CASSRAEPGANVLTF

V: TRBV20-1
J: TRBJ1-6
D: TRBD1
size: -
DNA: TGCAGTGCTGAGGGGACAGGGGGTAGGTCACCCCTCCACTTT
CDR3: CSAEGTGGRSPLHF

V: TRBV7-2
J: TRBJ2-2
D: -
size: few
DNA: TGTGCCAGCAGAAAGAACGGGGGCCGGGAGCTGTTTTTT
CDR3: CASRKNGGRELFF

V: TRBV29-1
J: TRBJ2-4
D: TRBD2
size: -
DNA: TGCAGCGTTGGGGGAGGGGAGGCCAAAGACATTCAGTACTTC
CDR3: CSVGGGEAKDIQYF

V: TRBV6-2/TRBV6-3
J: TRBJ2-6
D: -
size: -
DNA: TGTGCCATGGCTAGTGCTGGGGCCAACGTCCTGACTTTC
CDR3: CAMASAGANVLTF

V: TRBV6-2/TRBV6-3
J: TRBJ2-6
D: TRBD1
size: -
DNA: TGTGCCAGCAGTTACTCCCCCGGCAGGGGGATCTCTGGGGCCAACGTCCTGACTTTC
CDR3: CASSYSPGRGISGANVLTF

V: TRBV6-2/TRBV6-3
J: TRBJ2-1
D: TRBD2
size: many
DNA: TGTGCCAGCAGTGGGGGGACTAGCGTTCTGGGGGAGCAGTTCTTC
CDR3: CASSGGTSVLGEQFF

V: TRBV5-5
J: TRBJ2-5
D: TRBD2
size: few
DNA: TGTGCCAGCAGCTTAAACCTAGCGGCTACGACGGGGACCCAGTACTTC
CDR3: CASSLNLAATTGTQYF

V: TRBV29-1
J: TRBJ2-3
D: TRBD2
size: many
DNA: TGCAGCGTTGGGGGACTAGCGGGAGGGCCCCTCACAGATACGCAGTATTTT
CDR3: CSVGGLAGGPLTDTQYF

V: TRBV10-3
J: TRBJ2-7
D: TRBD2
size: -
DNA: TGTGCCATCAGTGAGTCGTGGGGACTAGCGGGGGACTACGAGCAGTACTTC
CDR3: CAISESWGLAGDYEQYF